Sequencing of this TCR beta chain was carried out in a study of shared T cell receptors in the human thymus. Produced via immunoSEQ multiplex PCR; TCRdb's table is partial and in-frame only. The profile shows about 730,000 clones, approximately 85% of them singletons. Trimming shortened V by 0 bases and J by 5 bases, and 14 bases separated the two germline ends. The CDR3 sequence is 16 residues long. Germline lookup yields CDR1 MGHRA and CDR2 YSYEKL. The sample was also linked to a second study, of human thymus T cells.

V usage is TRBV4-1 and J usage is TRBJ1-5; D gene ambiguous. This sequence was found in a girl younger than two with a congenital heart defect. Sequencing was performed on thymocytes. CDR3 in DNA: TGCGCCAGCAGCCAAGATTCTGGCTTTGGAGATCAGCCCCAGCATTTT. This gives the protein CASSQDSGFGDQPQHF.